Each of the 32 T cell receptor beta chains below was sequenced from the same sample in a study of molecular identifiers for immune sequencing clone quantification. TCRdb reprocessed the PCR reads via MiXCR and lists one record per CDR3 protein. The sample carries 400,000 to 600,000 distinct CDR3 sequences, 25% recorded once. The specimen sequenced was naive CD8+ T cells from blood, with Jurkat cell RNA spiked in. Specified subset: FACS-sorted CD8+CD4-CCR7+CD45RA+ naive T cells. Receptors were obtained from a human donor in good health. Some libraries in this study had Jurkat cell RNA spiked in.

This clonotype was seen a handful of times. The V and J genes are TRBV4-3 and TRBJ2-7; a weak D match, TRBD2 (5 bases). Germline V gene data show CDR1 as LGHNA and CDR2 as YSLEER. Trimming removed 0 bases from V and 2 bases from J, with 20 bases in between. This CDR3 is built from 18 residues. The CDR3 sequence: CASSQEATSGGWTYEQYF. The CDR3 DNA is TGCGCCAGCAGCCAAGAGGCCACCAGCGGAGGTTGGACCTACGAGCAGTACTTC.

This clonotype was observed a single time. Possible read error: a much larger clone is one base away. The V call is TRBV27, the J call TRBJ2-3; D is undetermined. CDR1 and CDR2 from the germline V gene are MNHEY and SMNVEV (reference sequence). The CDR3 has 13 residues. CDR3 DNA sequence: TGTGCCAGCAGTCTGAACTACCCAGATCCGCAGTATTTT. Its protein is CASSLNYPDPQYF.

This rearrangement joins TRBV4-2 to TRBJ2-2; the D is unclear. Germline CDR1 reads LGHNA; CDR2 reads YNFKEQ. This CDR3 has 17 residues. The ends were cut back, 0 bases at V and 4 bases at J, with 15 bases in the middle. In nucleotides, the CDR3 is TGTGCCAGCAGCCAAGACACCACCGGACGGCTCACCGGGGAGCTGTTTTTT. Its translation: CASSQDTTGRLTGELFF.

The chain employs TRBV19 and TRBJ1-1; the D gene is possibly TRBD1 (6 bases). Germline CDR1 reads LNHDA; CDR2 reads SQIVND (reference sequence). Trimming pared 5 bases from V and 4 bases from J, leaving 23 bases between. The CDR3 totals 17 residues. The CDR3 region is CASSEGQSNGQGTEAFF. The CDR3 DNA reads TGTGCCAGTAGTGAAGGACAGTCCAACGGTCAGGGCACTGAAGCTTTCTTT.

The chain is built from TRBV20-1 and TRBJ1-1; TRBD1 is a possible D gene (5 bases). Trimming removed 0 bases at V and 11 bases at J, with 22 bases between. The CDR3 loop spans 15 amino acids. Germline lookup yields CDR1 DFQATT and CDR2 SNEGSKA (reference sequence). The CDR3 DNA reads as TGCAGTGCTAGAGAGGCCGGGACGACGGAACTTCGGGCTTTCTTT. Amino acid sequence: CSAREAGTTELRAFF.

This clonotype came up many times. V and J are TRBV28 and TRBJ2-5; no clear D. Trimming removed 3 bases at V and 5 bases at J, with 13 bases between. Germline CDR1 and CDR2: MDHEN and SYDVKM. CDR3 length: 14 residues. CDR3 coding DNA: TGTGCCAGCAGTTTCGGTTGGGGAATGGAGACCCAGTACTTC. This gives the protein CASSFGWGMETQYF.

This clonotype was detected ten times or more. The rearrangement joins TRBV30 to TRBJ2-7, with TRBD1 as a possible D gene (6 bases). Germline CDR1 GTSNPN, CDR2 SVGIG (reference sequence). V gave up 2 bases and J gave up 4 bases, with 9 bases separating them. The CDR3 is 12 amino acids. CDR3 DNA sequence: TGTGCCTGGAGTCCACAGGGATACGAGCAGTACTTC. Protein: CAWSPQGYEQYF. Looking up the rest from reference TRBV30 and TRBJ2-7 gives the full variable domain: SQTIHQWPATLVQPVGSPLSLECTVEGTSNPNLYWYRQAAGRGLQLLFYSVGIGQISSEVPQNLSASRPQDRQFILSSKKLLLSDSGFYLCAWSPQGYEQYFGPGTRLTVT.

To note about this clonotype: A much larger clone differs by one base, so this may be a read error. The DNA of the CDR3 is TGTGCCAGCAGTACCCTCCCCCTGCGGGACACCGAAGCGAACGACAATGAGCAGTTCTTC. This translates into CASSTLPLRDTEANDNEQFF. The gene calls are TRBV25-1 and TRBJ2-1; perhaps D is TRBD1 or TRBD2 (6 bases each). The V gene's germline CDR1 is MGHDK and CDR2 SYGVNS. This CDR3 has 20 amino acids. The V gene lost 5 bases and the J gene lost 5 bases, with 31 bases spanning the gap.

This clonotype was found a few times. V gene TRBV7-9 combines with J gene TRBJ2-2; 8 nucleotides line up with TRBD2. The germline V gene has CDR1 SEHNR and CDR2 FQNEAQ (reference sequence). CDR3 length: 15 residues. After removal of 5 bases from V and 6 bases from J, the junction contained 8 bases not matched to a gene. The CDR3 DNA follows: TGTGCCAGCAGCCCGAGCGGGAGTATCGCCGGGGAGCTGTTTTTT. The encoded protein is CASSPSGSIAGELFF.

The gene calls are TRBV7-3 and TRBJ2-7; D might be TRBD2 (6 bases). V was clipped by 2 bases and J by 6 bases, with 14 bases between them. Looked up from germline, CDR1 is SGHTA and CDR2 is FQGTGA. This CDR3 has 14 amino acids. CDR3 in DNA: TGTGCCAGCAGCTTATCGCCGGGAGATTCCGAGCAGTACTTC. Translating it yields CASSLSPGDSEQYF.

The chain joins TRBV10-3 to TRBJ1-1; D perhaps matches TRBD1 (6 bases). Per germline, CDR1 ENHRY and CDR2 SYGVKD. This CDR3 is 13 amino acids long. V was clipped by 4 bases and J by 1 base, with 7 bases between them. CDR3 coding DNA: TGTGCCATCAGTGCAGGGGAGAACACTGAAGCTTTCTTT. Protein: CAISAGENTEAFF.

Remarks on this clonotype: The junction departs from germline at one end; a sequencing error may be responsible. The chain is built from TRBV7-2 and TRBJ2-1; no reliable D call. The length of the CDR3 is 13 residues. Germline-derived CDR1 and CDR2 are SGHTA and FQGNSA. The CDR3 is CASSQSSYNVQFF. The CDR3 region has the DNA TGTGCCAGCAGCCAGAGCTCCTACAATGTGCAGTTCTTC. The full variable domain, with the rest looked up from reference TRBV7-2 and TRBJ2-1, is GAGVSQSPSNKVTEKGKDVELRCDPISGHTALYWYRQSLGQGLEFLIYFQGNSAPDKSGLPSDRFSAERTGGSVSTLTIQRTQQEDSAVYLCASSQSSYNVQFFGPGTRLTVL.

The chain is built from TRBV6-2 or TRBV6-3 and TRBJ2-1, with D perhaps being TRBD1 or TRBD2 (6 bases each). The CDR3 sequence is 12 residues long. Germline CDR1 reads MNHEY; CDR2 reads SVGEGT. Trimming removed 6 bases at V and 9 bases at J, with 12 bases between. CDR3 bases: TGTGCCAGCAGCCTAGGGGGACTTGAGCAGTTCTTC. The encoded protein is CASSLGGLEQFF.

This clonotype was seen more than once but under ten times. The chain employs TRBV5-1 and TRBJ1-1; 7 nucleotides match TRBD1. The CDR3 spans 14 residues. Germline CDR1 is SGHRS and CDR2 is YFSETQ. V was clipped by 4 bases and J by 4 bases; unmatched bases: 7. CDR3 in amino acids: CASSTTGDFTEAFF. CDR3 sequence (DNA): TGCGCCAGCAGCACCACAGGGGATTTCACTGAAGCTTTCTTT.

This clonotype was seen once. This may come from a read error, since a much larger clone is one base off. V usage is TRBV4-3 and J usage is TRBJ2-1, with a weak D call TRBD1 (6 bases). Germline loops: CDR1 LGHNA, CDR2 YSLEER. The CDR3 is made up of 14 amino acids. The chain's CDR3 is CASSQDSTGNEQIF. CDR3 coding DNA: TGCGCCAGCAGCCAAGACTCCACAGGGAATGAGCAGATCTTC.

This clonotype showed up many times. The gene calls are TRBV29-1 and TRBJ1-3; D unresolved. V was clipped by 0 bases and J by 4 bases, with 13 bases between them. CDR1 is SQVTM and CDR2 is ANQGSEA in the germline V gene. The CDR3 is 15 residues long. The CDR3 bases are TGCAGCGTTGAAGATTCGGGTTCAAGAGGAAACACCATATATTTT. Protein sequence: CSVEDSGSRGNTIYF.

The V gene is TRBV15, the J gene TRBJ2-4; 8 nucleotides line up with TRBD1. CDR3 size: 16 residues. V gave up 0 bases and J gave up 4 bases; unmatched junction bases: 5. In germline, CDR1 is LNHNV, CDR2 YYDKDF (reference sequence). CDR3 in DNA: TGTGCCACCAGCAGAGAAGCCGGGACAGGAAAAAACATTCAGTACTTC. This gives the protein CATSREAGTGKNIQYF.

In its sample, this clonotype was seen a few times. This CDR3 reads CASHGGFGYTF. CDR3 nucleotides: TGTGCCAGCCACGGGGGATTTGGCTACACCTTC. The chain carries TRBV28 and TRBJ1-2; TRBD1 is a possible D gene (5 bases). The CDR3 contains 11 residues. V was pared by 8 bases and J by 7 bases, with 11 bases between. In germline, CDR1 is MDHEN, CDR2 SYDVKM.

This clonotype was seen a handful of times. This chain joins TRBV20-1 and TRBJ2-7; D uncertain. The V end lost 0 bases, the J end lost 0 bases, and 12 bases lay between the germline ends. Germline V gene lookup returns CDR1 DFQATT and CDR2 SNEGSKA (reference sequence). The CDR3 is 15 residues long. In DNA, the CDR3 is TGCAGTGCTAGAGATCTAACGTTACCCTCCTACGAGCAGTACTTC. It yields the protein CSARDLTLPSYEQYF.

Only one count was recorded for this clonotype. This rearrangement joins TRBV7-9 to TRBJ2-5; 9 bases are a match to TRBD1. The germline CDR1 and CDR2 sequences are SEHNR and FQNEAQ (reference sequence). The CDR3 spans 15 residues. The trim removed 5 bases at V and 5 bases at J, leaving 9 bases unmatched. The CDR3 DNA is TGTGCCAGCAGCCCAACAGGGGGCCAAACGGAGACCCAGTACTTC. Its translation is CASSPTGGQTETQYF.

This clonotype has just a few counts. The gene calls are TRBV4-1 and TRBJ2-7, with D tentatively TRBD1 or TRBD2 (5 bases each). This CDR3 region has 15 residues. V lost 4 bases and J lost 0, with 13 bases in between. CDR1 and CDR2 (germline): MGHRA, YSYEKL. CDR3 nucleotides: TGCGCCAGCAGCCCAGCACCGGGGCCCTCCTACGAGCAGTACTTC. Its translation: CASSPAPGPSYEQYF.

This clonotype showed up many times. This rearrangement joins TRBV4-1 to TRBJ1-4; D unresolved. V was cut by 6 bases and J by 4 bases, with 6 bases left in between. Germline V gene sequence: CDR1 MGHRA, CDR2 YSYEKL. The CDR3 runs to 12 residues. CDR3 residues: CASRGSNEKLFF. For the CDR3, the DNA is TGCGCCAGCAGGGGCAGTAATGAAAAACTGTTTTTT.

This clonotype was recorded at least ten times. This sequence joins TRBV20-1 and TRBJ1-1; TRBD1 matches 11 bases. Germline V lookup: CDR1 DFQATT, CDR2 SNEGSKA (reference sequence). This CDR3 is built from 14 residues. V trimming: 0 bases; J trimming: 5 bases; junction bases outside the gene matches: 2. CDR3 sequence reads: CSARDGTGGTEAFF. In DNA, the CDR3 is TGCAGTGCTAGAGACGGGACAGGGGGAACTGAAGCTTTCTTT.

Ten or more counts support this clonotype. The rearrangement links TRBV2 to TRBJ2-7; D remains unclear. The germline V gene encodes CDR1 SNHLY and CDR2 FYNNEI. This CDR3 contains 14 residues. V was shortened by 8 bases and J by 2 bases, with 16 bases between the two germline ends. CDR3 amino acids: CASRPPEVPYEQYF. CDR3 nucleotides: TGTGCCAGCCGACCCCCGGAAGTGCCCTACGAGCAGTACTTC.

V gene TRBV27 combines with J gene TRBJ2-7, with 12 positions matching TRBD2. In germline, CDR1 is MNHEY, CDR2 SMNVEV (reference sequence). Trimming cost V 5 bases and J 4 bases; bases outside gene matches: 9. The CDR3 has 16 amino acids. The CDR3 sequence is CASSPTGTSGPYEQYF. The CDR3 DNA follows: TGTGCCAGCAGTCCTACTGGGACTAGCGGGCCTTACGAGCAGTACTTC.

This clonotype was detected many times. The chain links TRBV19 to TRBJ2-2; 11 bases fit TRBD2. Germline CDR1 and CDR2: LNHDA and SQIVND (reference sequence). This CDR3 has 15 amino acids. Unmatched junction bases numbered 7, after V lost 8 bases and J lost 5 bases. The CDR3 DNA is TGTGCCAGTGGAACTAGCGGGAGCGAAACCGGGGAGCTGTTTTTT. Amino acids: CASGTSGSETGELFF.

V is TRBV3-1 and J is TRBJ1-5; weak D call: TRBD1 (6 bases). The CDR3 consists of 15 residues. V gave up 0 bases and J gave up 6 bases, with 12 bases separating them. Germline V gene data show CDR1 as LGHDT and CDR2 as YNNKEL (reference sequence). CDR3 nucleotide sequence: TGTGCCAGCAGCCAAGATAGGGGGGGCCTTCAGCCCCAGCATTTT. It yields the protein CASSQDRGGLQPQHF.

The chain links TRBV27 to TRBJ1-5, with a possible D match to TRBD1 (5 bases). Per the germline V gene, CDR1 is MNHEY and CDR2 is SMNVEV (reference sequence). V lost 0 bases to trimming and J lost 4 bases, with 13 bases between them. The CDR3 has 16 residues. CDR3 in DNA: TGTGCCAGCAGTTTATCTCAGTTGGGGGGGAATCAGCCCCAGCATTTT. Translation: CASSLSQLGGNQPQHF.

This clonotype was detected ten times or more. Here the CDR3 DNA reads TGTGCCAGCAGCCAAGATGAAATGGTGGCTGAAGCTTTCTTT. As protein: CASSQDEMVAEAFF. The V call is TRBV14, the J call TRBJ1-1; D call uncertain. Trimming stripped 0 bases from V and 6 bases from J, with 11 bases between. Germline V lookup: CDR1 SGHDN, CDR2 FVKESK. CDR3 length equals 14 residues.

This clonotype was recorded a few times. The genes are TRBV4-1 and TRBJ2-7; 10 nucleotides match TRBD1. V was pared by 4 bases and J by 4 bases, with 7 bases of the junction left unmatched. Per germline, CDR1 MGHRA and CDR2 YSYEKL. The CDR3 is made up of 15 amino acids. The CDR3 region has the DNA TGCGCCAGCAGCCTCCGGACAGGGGGAAAATACGAGCAGTACTTC. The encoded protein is CASSLRTGGKYEQYF.

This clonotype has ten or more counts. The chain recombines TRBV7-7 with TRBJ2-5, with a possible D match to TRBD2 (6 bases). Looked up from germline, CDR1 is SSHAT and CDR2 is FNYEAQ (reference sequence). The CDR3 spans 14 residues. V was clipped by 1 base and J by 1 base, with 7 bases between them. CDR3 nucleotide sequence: TGTGCCAGCAGCTTAGGGACTACCCAAGAGACCCAGTACTTC. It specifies CASSLGTTQETQYF.

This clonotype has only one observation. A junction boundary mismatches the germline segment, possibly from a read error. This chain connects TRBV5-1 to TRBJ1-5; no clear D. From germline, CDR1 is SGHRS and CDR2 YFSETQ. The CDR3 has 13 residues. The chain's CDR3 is CASSLNSNRPQHF. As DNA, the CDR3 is TGCGCCAGCAGCTTGAATAGCAATCGGCCCCAGCATTTT.